This T cell receptor beta chain was identified during a study of CD8 T cells in Susac syndrome. V trimming: 7 bases; J trimming: 7 bases; junction bases outside the gene matches: 7. The CDR3 consists of 14 residues. The RNA, about 0.45 to 1 ug, was put through reverse transcription using random hexamers. immunoSEQ multiplex PCR amplified TCR beta CDR3 across 54 Vbeta, 13 Jbeta. TCRdb reanalysed the immunoSEQ multiplex PCR reads using MiXCR and keeps one entry per CDR3 protein. In the table there are 300,000 to 350,000 distinct CDR3 sequences, just over 90% of which are singletons. The sample was CD4+ T cells from PBMCs. The TCR sequence derives from a human donor with multiple sclerosis. The chain joins TRBV12-3 or TRBV12-4 to TRBJ2-5; 12 bases line up with TRBD2. CDR3 residues: CASTELAGGGTQYF. DNA for the CDR3: TGTGCCAGCACCGAACTAGCGGGAGGAGGGACCCAGTACTTC.